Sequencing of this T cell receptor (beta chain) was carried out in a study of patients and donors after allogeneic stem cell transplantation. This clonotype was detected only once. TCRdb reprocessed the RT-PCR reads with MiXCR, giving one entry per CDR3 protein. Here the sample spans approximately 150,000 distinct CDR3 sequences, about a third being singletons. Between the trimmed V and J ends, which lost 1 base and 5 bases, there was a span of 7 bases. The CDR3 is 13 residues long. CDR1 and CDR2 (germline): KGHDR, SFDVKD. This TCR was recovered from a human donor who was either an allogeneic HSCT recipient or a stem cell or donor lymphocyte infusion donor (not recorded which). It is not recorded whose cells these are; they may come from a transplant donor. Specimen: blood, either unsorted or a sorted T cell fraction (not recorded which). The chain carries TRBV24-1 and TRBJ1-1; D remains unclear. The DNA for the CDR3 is TGTGCCACCAGTGATTTCCCGGGGACTGAAGCTTTCTTT. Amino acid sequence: CATSDFPGTEAFF.